This is a list of T cell receptor beta chains from one sample in a study of memory CD4+ T cells and cytomegalovirus serostatus. Assay: immunoSEQ multiplex PCR; the TCRdb copy retains only in-frame clones and omits some. The table shows about 92,000 clones, with approximately 80% occurring only once. Sequencing was done on a sample of memory CD4+ T cells from blood. These receptors came from an adult in good health and CMV-seropositive. Both conserved end residues are part of each CDR3. The order of the fields is J gene, clone size, V gene, D gene, CDR3 protein, CDR3 DNA. The D gene is left open where the match is weak. Part of the rows lack a size; the others show once, few, many or a class for expanded clones.

J gene: TRBJ1-4
clone size: -
V gene: TRBV27
D gene: TRBD1
CDR3 protein: CASSFSPQGAGEGKLFF
CDR3 DNA: TGTGCCAGCAGTTTTTCCCCCCAGGGGGCAGGGGAGGGAAAACTGTTTTTT

J gene: TRBJ1-1
clone size: -
V gene: TRBV2
D gene: -
CDR3 protein: CASSAAGSNTEAFF
CDR3 DNA: TGTGCCAGCAGTGCTGCGGGTAGCAACACTGAAGCTTTCTTT

J gene: TRBJ1-2
clone size: few
V gene: TRBV11-2
D gene: -
CDR3 protein: CASSLSGFYGYTF
CDR3 DNA: TGTGCCAGCAGCTTATCGGGGTTCTATGGCTACACCTTC

J gene: TRBJ1-1
clone size: once
V gene: TRBV10-3
D gene: -
CDR3 protein: CASSPVNGRTEAFF
CDR3 DNA: TGTGCCAGCAGTCCGGTCAACGGGCGCACTGAAGCTTTCTTT

J gene: TRBJ2-2
clone size: -
V gene: TRBV7-8
D gene: TRBD2
CDR3 protein: CASSLAAGVGTGELFF
CDR3 DNA: TGTGCCAGCAGCTTAGCGGCGGGGGTGGGCACCGGGGAGCTGTTTTTT

J gene: TRBJ1-4
clone size: -
V gene: TRBV4-2
D gene: -
CDR3 protein: CASSQLQGPAANEQLFF
CDR3 DNA: TGTGCCAGCAGCCAATTACAGGGTCCCGCCGCGAATGAACAACTGTTTTTT

J gene: TRBJ2-3
clone size: -
V gene: TRBV11-2
D gene: -
CDR3 protein: CASSLAGVKDTQYF
CDR3 DNA: TGTGCCAGCAGCTTAGCGGGAGTTAAAGATACGCAGTATTTT

J gene: TRBJ2-6
clone size: -
V gene: TRBV5-1
D gene: TRBD2
CDR3 protein: CASSLGLAGLLSGANVLTF
CDR3 DNA: TGCGCCAGCAGCCTCGGACTAGCGGGGCTACTCTCTGGGGCCAACGTCCTGACTTTC

J gene: TRBJ2-7
clone size: -
V gene: TRBV7-8
D gene: -
CDR3 protein: CASSQSRVGEQYF
CDR3 DNA: TGTGCCAGCAGCCAATCCAGGGTCGGGGAGCAGTACTTC

J gene: TRBJ2-2
clone size: -
V gene: TRBV28
D gene: TRBD2
CDR3 protein: CASRGLAGFYTGELFF
CDR3 DNA: TGTGCCAGCCGGGGACTAGCGGGATTCTACACCGGGGAGCTGTTTTTT

J gene: TRBJ1-2
clone size: -
V gene: TRBV5-6
D gene: TRBD1
CDR3 protein: CASSLVGGRTGDGYTF
CDR3 DNA: TGTGCCAGCAGCTTGGTCGGTGGGAGGACAGGGGATGGCTACACCTTC

J gene: TRBJ2-6
clone size: -
V gene: TRBV28
D gene: TRBD1
CDR3 protein: CASSFFGRTGSGANVLTF
CDR3 DNA: TGTGCCAGCAGTTTCTTCGGAAGGACAGGCTCTGGGGCCAACGTCCTGACTTTC

J gene: TRBJ2-7
clone size: few
V gene: TRBV28
D gene: TRBD1
CDR3 protein: CASSPPTGLSYEQYF
CDR3 DNA: TGTGCCAGCAGTCCCCCGACAGGGTTGTCCTACGAGCAGTACTTC

J gene: TRBJ2-1
clone size: -
V gene: TRBV2
D gene: TRBD2
CDR3 protein: CASSEQLAGQKNEQFF
CDR3 DNA: TGTGCCAGCAGTGAACAGCTAGCGGGACAAAAAAATGAGCAGTTCTTC

J gene: TRBJ2-7
clone size: many
V gene: TRBV18
D gene: -
CDR3 protein: CASSPTYEQYF
CDR3 DNA: TGTGCCAGCTCCCCAACCTACGAGCAGTACTTC

J gene: TRBJ1-4
clone size: -
V gene: TRBV7-8
D gene: -
CDR3 protein: CASSPQLEKLFF
CDR3 DNA: TGTGCCAGCAGCCCGCAACTTGAAAAACTGTTTTTT

J gene: TRBJ2-4
clone size: -
V gene: TRBV9
D gene: -
CDR3 protein: CASGGWDQGKNIQYF
CDR3 DNA: TGTGCCAGCGGGGGGTGGGACCAAGGGAAAAACATTCAGTACTTC

J gene: TRBJ2-7
clone size: once
V gene: TRBV5-1
D gene: TRBD1
CDR3 protein: CASSPDRDEQYF
CDR3 DNA: TGCGCCAGCAGCCCTGACAGGGACGAGCAGTACTTC

J gene: TRBJ2-5
clone size: -
V gene: TRBV28
D gene: -
CDR3 protein: CASSFWVQETQYF
CDR3 DNA: TGTGCCAGCAGTTTCTGGGTCCAAGAGACCCAGTACTTC

J gene: TRBJ2-2
clone size: -
V gene: TRBV7-3
D gene: TRBD2
CDR3 protein: CASSLARLAGVDTGELFF
CDR3 DNA: TGTGCCAGCAGCTTAGCGCGACTAGCGGGAGTGGACACCGGGGAGCTGTTTTTT